The 26 T cell receptor beta chains given below trace back to one sample, sequenced in a study of shared T cell receptors in the human thymus. The repertoire was sequenced with immunoSEQ multiplex PCR; TCRdb's copy has only in-frame clones and lacks some. The table lists 640,000 or so clones, over 75% of them singletons. A further study also used this sample, focusing on human thymus T cells.

Sequenced sample: thymocytes. Every receptor here comes from a boy in the first two years of life with a congenital heart defect.

The chain recombines TRBV2 with TRBJ1-2, with D possibly TRBD1 on 6 matching bases. This CDR3 comprises 14 residues. Deletions cut 4 bases from V and 7 bases from J, with 16 bases between. Germline values: CDR1 SNHLY, CDR2 FYNNEI. As DNA, the CDR3 is TGTGCCAGCAGTGGGCCCGACAGGCCCCTTGGCTACACCTTC. Encoded protein: CASSGPDRPLGYTF.

J is TRBJ2-1 and V is TRBV15; 10 bases map to TRBD2. Germline trimming cut 0 bases from V and 0 bases from J; bases unmatched to any gene: 14. Germline V lookup: CDR1 LNHNV, CDR2 YYDKDF (reference sequence). CDR3 length: 21 residues. The CDR3 reads CATSREVARTSGKSSYNEQFF. CDR3 coding DNA: TGTGCCACCAGCAGAGAGGTGGCTAGGACTAGCGGAAAGAGCTCCTACAATGAGCAGTTCTTC.

The V call is TRBV28, the J call TRBJ2-3, with 7 nucleotides matching TRBD2. With 5 bases clipped from V and 0 bases from J, the junction kept 11 bases outside the gene matches. The CDR3 spans 17 residues. CDR1 is MDHEN, CDR2 SYDVKM, per germline. The CDR3, as DNA: TGTGCCAGCAGTCCCCCCGCGGGCGGGAGCAGCACAGATACGCAGTATTTT. Its protein is CASSPPAGGSSTDTQYF.

The chain uses TRBV28 and TRBJ2-7; 9 nucleotides match TRBD1. J gave up 2 bases and V 7 bases, and 6 bases lay outside the gene matches. Germline V CDR1 and CDR2: MDHEN, SYDVKM. CDR3 length: 14 residues. The CDR3 is CASNSRDRAYEQYF. In DNA form, the CDR3 reads TGTGCCAGCAACAGTAGGGACAGGGCCTACGAGCAGTACTTC.

The gene calls are TRBV28 and TRBJ2-7; 7 nucleotides align to TRBD1. Germline-derived CDR1 and CDR2 are MDHEN and SYDVKM. The CDR3 runs 13 residues. Trimming took 6 bases from V and 2 from J; bases not matched to a gene: 4. CDR3 DNA sequence: TGTGCCAGCAGAGACAGGGCCCCCTACGAGCAGTACTTC. Translating gives CASRDRAPYEQYF.

The chain links TRBV6-5 to TRBJ2-5; 14 bases match TRBD2. The CDR3 is 15 amino acids. V shed 7 bases and J 5 bases; nucleotides not matched to a gene: 6. The germline gives CDR1 MNHEY, CDR2 SVGAGI. This CDR3 reads CASTARTSGRETQYF. CDR3 nucleotide sequence: TGTGCCAGCACCGCTCGGACTAGCGGGAGGGAGACCCAGTACTTC.

This clone was counted only a few times. The chain is built from TRBV4-2 and TRBJ2-7; the D gene is possibly TRBD2 (5 bases). In germline, CDR1 is LGHNA, CDR2 YNFKEQ. The CDR3 has 15 amino acids. Trimming pared 1 base from V and 4 bases from J, leaving 14 bases between. CDR3: CASSQVPHRGYEQYF. CDR3 nucleotides: TGTGCCAGCAGCCAAGTACCACATCGGGGATACGAGCAGTACTTC.

This chain joins TRBV6-5 and TRBJ1-2; D is undetermined. Germline-derived CDR1 and CDR2 are MNHEY and SVGAGI. Trimming took off 2 bases at V and 8 bases at J, with 12 bases between the two ends. The CDR3 is 13 amino acids. CDR3: CASSYGGKDGYTF. In DNA, the CDR3 is TGTGCCAGCAGTTACGGCGGGAAGGACGGCTACACCTTC.

This rearrangement joins TRBV7-4 to TRBJ1-1; 10 bases are shared with TRBD1. The length of the CDR3 is 17 residues. The J segment lost 5 bases and the V segment lost 0 bases, leaving 9 bases of the junction unmatched. Germline V gene sequence: CDR1 SGHVT, CDR2 SQSDAQ. CDR3 DNA sequence: TGTGCCAGCAGCTTAGCCTCCTTGACAGGGGGCACGACTGAAGCTTTCTTT. It codes for CASSLASLTGGTTEAFF.

The chain joins TRBV7-2 to TRBJ2-7, with 11 bases matching TRBD2. With V trimmed by 1 base and J by 5 bases, 4 bases remained unmatched. Germline CDR1 SGHTA, CDR2 FQGNSA. This CDR3 has 15 residues. CDR3 sequence: CASSLVGTSGNEQYF. In DNA, the CDR3 is TGTGCCAGCAGCTTAGTAGGGACTAGCGGTAACGAGCAGTACTTC.

The chain combines TRBV5-5 with TRBJ2-4; D might be TRBD2 (6 bases). V gave up 4 bases and J gave up 1 base, with 21 bases separating them. The germline V gene has CDR1 SGHKS and CDR2 YYEKEE (reference sequence). This CDR3 comprises 18 residues. The CDR3 spells CASSVGGPEVGAKNIQYF. In DNA form, the CDR3 reads TGTGCCAGCAGCGTGGGAGGTCCCGAGGTTGGGGCCAAAAACATTCAGTACTTC. The full variable domain, with the rest looked up from reference TRBV5-5 and TRBJ2-4, is DAGVTQSPTHLIKTRGQQVTLRCSPISGHKSVSWYQQVLGQGPQFIFQYYEKEERGRGNFPDRFSARQFPNYSSELNVNALLLGDSALYLCASSVGGPEVGAKNIQYFGAGTRLSVL.

The V and J genes are TRBV5-6 and TRBJ2-5; D is perhaps TRBD1 (6 bases). This CDR3 contains 16 residues. The V end was cut by 4 bases, the J end by 3 bases, with 19 bases between. Germline lookup yields CDR1 SGHDT and CDR2 YYEEEE. The CDR3 nucleotides are TGTGCCAGCAGCCCGCCAGGCAGGGGCAAGAAAGAGACCCAGTACTTC. This codes for CASSPPGRGKKETQYF.

The chain carries TRBV15 and TRBJ1-6, with a tentative D call TRBD1 (5 bases). V lost 1 base, J lost 10 bases, and 8 bases lay in between. Germline CDR1 LNHNV, CDR2 YYDKDF (reference sequence). The CDR3 covers 13 residues. CDR3 in DNA: TGTGCCACCAGCAGAGTCAGGGTCTCACCCCTCCACTTT. Its protein is CATSRVRVSPLHF.

The chain is built from TRBV7-6 and TRBJ2-1; a weak D match, TRBD2 (6 bases). Trimming left V 2 bases short and J 6 bases short, with 20 bases between. The CDR3 runs to 17 residues. The V gene's germline CDR1 is SGHVS and CDR2 FNYEAQ. The CDR3 region has the DNA TGTGCCAGCAGCTTAACGGGGGAATTAGGAACCACCAATGAGCAGTTCTTC. Translated, it gives CASSLTGELGTTNEQFF.

The chain joins TRBV2 to TRBJ2-5, with a possible D match to TRBD2 (5 bases). The CDR3 contains 13 residues. Looked up from germline, CDR1 is SNHLY and CDR2 is FYNNEI. V was shortened by 7 bases and J by 7 bases, with 16 bases between the two germline ends. DNA for the CDR3: TGTGCCAGCATGAGGGAGAGCCCAAGGACCCAGTACTTC. Translated, it gives CASMRESPRTQYF.

The V call is TRBV28, the J call TRBJ2-7, with 7 nucleotides matching TRBD2. Germline V gene data show CDR1 as MDHEN and CDR2 as SYDVKM. This CDR3 is built from 15 residues. V was clipped by 2 bases and J by 3 bases; unmatched bases: 7. CDR3 region: CASSLKLADRYEQYF. The CDR3 DNA follows: TGTGCCAGCAGTTTAAAGCTAGCGGACCGCTACGAGCAGTACTTC.

A remark on this clone: The junction does not match germline at one end; this may be a read error. This chain connects TRBV6-1 to TRBJ1-2; 10 nucleotides align to TRBD1. The CDR3 runs 11 residues. Germline CDR1 reads MNHNS; CDR2 reads SASEGT. In DNA, the CDR3 is TGTGCCGTATGGGACAGGGGATTCTCGGCCTTC. Translating it yields CAVWDRGFSAF.

The DNA for the CDR3 is TGTGCCACCAGCAGATTTTCTAGCGGGAGGGAGTTATCCTACGAGCAGTACTTC. This gives the protein CATSRFSSGRELSYEQYF. This chain connects TRBV15 to TRBJ2-7, with TRBD2 identical over 12 bases. The CDR3 runs to 18 residues. The junction had 9 bases not matched to a gene; V was cut back by 2 bases and J by 1 base. CDR1 is LNHNV and CDR2 is YYDKDF in the germline V gene (reference sequence).

The rearrangement joins TRBV7-9 to TRBJ1-3, with TRBD1 identical over 8 bases. Trimming removed 5 bases from V and 3 bases from J; junction bases left unmatched: 6. Looked up from germline, CDR1 is SEHNR and CDR2 is FQNEAQ (reference sequence). This CDR3 has 15 residues. The DNA for the CDR3 is TGTGCCAGCAGCCCAGACAGGGGAGTTGGAAACACCATATATTTT. As protein: CASSPDRGVGNTIYF.

This sequence joins TRBV28 and TRBJ1-5, with D possibly matching TRBD1 (5 bases). Trimming pared 7 bases from V and 6 bases from J, leaving 16 bases between. This CDR3 is 14 amino acids long. Germline V gene sequence: CDR1 MDHEN, CDR2 SYDVKM. The CDR3 nucleotides are TGTGCCAGCAACCAAGGGAGGAGGGGTCAGCCCCAGCATTTT. Amino acids: CASNQGRRGQPQHF.

The chain recombines TRBV4-1 with TRBJ1-6; the match to TRBD1 covers 8 bases. The V and J ends lost 4 bases and 11 bases, in that order; junction bases with no gene match: 19. The CDR3 sequence is 18 residues long. Per germline, CDR1 MGHRA and CDR2 YSYEKL. DNA of the CDR3: TGCGCCAGCAGCCTCTACCCAGTCGGACAGGGTACCAATCCACCCCTCCACTTT. Amino acid sequence: CASSLYPVGQGTNPPLHF.

This chain links TRBV10-3 with TRBJ2-7, with 7 bases that match TRBD2. The CDR3 runs to 19 residues. Unmatched junction bases numbered 18, after V lost 0 bases and J lost 4 bases. The germline V gene has CDR1 ENHRY and CDR2 SYGVKD. The CDR3 DNA reads TGTGCCATCAGTGAGTCGGGGGGGAGGGCCCTGGAAGGTACGTACGAGCAGTACTTC. Its protein product is CAISESGGRALEGTYEQYF.

This clone was found a few times. The CDR3 DNA reads TGTGCCAGCAGCTTAGTCCGGGGGGGGACAGGGGACGACGAGCAGTACTTC. This gives the protein CASSLVRGGTGDDEQYF. This chain connects TRBV7-2 to TRBJ2-7, with 10 bases aligning to TRBD1. This CDR3 spans 17 amino acids. The germline gives CDR1 SGHTA, CDR2 FQGNSA. V lost 1 base and J lost 5; bases outside the gene matches: 11.

The gene calls are TRBV27 and TRBJ1-1, with D perhaps TRBD1 (5 bases). Looked up from germline, CDR1 is MNHEY and CDR2 is SMNVEV (reference sequence). Trimming removed 2 bases at V and 1 base at J, with 17 bases between. The CDR3 is made up of 17 amino acids. For the CDR3, the DNA is TGTGCCAGCAGTTTAGGCCCGTGGGGGGGACGGAACACTGAAGCTTTCTTT. This translates into CASSLGPWGGRNTEAFF.

V usage is TRBV7-2 and J usage is TRBJ2-1; D may be TRBD1 (5 bases). The CDR3 runs to 14 residues. V lost 4 bases to trimming and J lost 4 bases, with 11 bases between them. Germline V lookup: CDR1 SGHTA, CDR2 FQGNSA. The CDR3 is CASSSIRQYNEQFF. The CDR3 coding sequence is TGTGCCAGCAGCTCCATAAGACAGTACAATGAGCAGTTCTTC.

The chain links TRBV30 to TRBJ1-4, with a weak D call TRBD1 (5 bases). The CDR3 has 16 residues. Germline-derived CDR1 and CDR2 are GTSNPN and SVGIG (reference sequence). The V gene lost 0 bases and the J gene lost 7 bases, with 18 bases spanning the gap. The CDR3 DNA is TGTGCCTGGAGTGTATATCTGGGGCGTTATGCTGAAAAACTGTTTTTT. The encoded protein is CAWSVYLGRYAEKLFF.